This T cell receptor beta chain originates from a study of blood T cell repertoires in COVID-19. In the source study's methods: Using reference gene primer amplification, nucleated cell counts were estimated. The data were produced by immunoSEQ multiplex PCR, yet TCRdb's version contains in-frame clones alone and is incomplete. The DNA gave D and trimming, while V, J and clone size come from that table. Among approximately 250,000 clones, under 90% were seen once, and the ten largest hold approximately 9%. This CDR3 has 12 residues. The ends were cut back, 6 bases at V and 0 bases at J, with 6 bases in the middle. Germline lookup yields CDR1 MDHEN and CDR2 SYDVKM. In this sample, this clone turned up a few times. In the same sample, other DNA sequences code for this CDR3.

The rearrangement joins TRBV28 to TRBJ2-7; no reliable D call. The sequence was obtained from a human donor in a cohort sampled during active COVID-19. The specimen sequenced was peripheral blood. CDR3 sequence reads: CASSLSSYEQYF. DNA of the CDR3: TGTGCCAGCAGCCTGAGCTCCTACGAGCAGTACTTC.